The rows below give T cell receptor beta chains drawn from one sample of a study of blood T cells in healthy people across ages. From the 5' RACE reads, TCRdb called clonotypes with MiXCR, one entry per CDR3 protein. The sample yields 590,000 or so distinct CDR3 sequences, about 30% seen once. The sequenced sample was blood. These receptors all stem from an elderly woman in good health. The CDR3 runs from the conserved cysteine through the conserved F or W. The D gene is left open where the match is weak. The listing skips clone size in some rows; elsewhere it reads once, few, many or a size class.

>TRBD1|NA|TRBJ2-7|TRBV5-1
TGCGCCGGCAGCAGGGTACAGGGGGCGCCTTACGAGCAGTACTTC
CAGSRVQGAPYEQYF
>TRBD1|many|TRBJ1-5|TRBV12-3/TRBV12-4
TGTGCCAGCAGTTTTAAAGACACGACAGGGATAAATCAGCCCCAGCATTTT
CASSFKDTTGINQPQHF
>TRBD2|many|TRBJ2-7|TRBV5-1
TGCGCCAGCAGCTCCGGACTAGCGGGGGGTTACGAGCAGTACTTC
CASSSGLAGGYEQYF
>TRBD2|NA|TRBJ2-3|TRBV5-1
TGCGCCAGCAGCTTGGAGGGGAGGGAGACAGATACGCAGTATTTT
CASSLEGRETDTQYF
>NA|many|TRBJ2-1|TRBV10-3
TGTGCCATCAGTGAGTCAGGGGCAGGGGGGAACAATGAGCAGTTCTTC
CAISESGAGGNNEQFF
>NA|few|TRBJ2-2|TRBV6-2/TRBV6-3
TGTGCCAGCCGACAATCTTCGAACACCGGGGAGCTGTTTTTT
CASRQSSNTGELFF
>TRBD2|NA|TRBJ2-7|TRBV19
TGTGCCAGTAGGCGCGCGGGGGGGACCTCCGAGCAGTACTTC
CASRRAGGTSEQYF
>NA|NA|TRBJ1-4|TRBV7-2
TGTGCCAGCTCCCCCAGGGGACACCTTAATGAAAAACTGTTTTTT
CASSPRGHLNEKLFF
>NA|many|TRBJ1-5|TRBV5-1
TGCGCCAGCAGCTTGGAAGGCGCCCGGGGCAATCAGCCCCAGCATTTT
CASSLEGARGNQPQHF
>TRBD2|NA|TRBJ2-5|TRBV20-1
TGCAGTGCTAGAGGGGTAGCGGGTCCCTACCAAGAGACCCAGTACTTC
CSARGVAGPYQETQYF
>NA|few|TRBJ1-6|TRBV20-1
TGCAGTGCTAGAGCCGTCGGGCCAGAGAATTCACCCCTCCACTTT
CSARAVGPENSPLHF
>NA|many|TRBJ2-1|TRBV20-1
TGCAGTGCCCGTGAGCCTAGGACAGTCAATGAGCAGTTCTTC
CSAREPRTVNEQFF
>TRBD2|NA|TRBJ2-7|TRBV7-9
TGTGCCAGCAGCTTAGCGACTAGCGGGAGTCCCTACGAGCAGTACTTC
CASSLATSGSPYEQYF
>TRBD2|few|TRBJ2-5|TRBV20-1
TGCAGTGCCGAAGCGGGGCGACGAAGGGAGACCCAGTACTTC
CSAEAGRRRETQYF
>TRBD2|many|TRBJ2-1|TRBV5-8
TGTGCCAGCAGCCCCGCGTTGGCGGGGGTGCGGGGTGAGCAGTTCTTC
CASSPALAGVRGEQFF
>NA|NA|TRBJ1-5|TRBV28
TGTGCCAGCAGCCGGGGACTCCCGCGACCCCAGCATTTT
CASSRGLPRPQHF
>NA|many|TRBJ2-7|TRBV4-1
TGCGCCAGCAGCCAGGACTCACTGCACGGGCAGGGGCCCTCCTACGAGCAGTACTTC
CASSQDSLHGQGPSYEQYF
>NA|few|TRBJ1-5|TRBV27
TGTGCCAGTGGACACCGCAATCAGCCCCAGCATTTT
CASGHRNQPQHF
>NA|NA|TRBJ1-5|TRBV18
TGTGCCAGCTCACCAGTGAGGGAAGCGAATCAGCCCCAGCATTTT
CASSPVREANQPQHF
>TRBD2|many|TRBJ2-1|TRBV6-6
TGTGCCAGCAGTCGTACTAGCGTTGAGCAGTTCTTC
CASSRTSVEQFF
>TRBD1|few|TRBJ1-1|TRBV10-3
TGTGCCATCAGTTGGGGACAGGGCCAGAACACTGAAGCTTTCTTT
CAISWGQGQNTEAFF
>TRBD1|many|TRBJ1-1|TRBV5-1
TGCGCCAGCAGCCCCGGGGACAGGATGAACACTGAAGCTTTCTTT
CASSPGDRMNTEAFF
>TRBD1|many|TRBJ2-1|TRBV6-5
TGTGCCAGCAGTTCGGGACAGACTTGGGGTGAGCAGTTCTTC
CASSSGQTWGEQFF
>NA|many|TRBJ2-3|TRBV7-3
TGTGCCAGCAGCTTAGAGGACTCCGATACGCAGTATTTT
CASSLEDSDTQYF
>NA|many|TRBJ2-5|TRBV5-6
TGTGCCAGCAGCTCCGGTCTATCCCAAGAGACCCAGTACTTC
CASSSGLSQETQYF
>NA|NA|TRBJ2-5|TRBV29-1
TGCAGCGTTGGATTTGCCTCCAGGCAAGAGACCCAGTACTTC
CSVGFASRQETQYF
>TRBD2|many|TRBJ2-7|TRBV28
TGTGCCAGCAGCCATCTCCGGACTAGCGAACTCGAGCAGTACTTC
CASSHLRTSELEQYF
>NA|once|TRBJ1-2|TRBV9
TGTGCCAGCAGCGGGCCGGGACTGGAGGGTTTCGGCTACACCTTC
CASSGPGLEGFGYTF
>NA|NA|TRBJ1-1|TRBV7-9
TGTGCCAGCAGCCAATTCGGGCGTGAAGCTTTCTTT
CASSQFGREAFF
>NA|NA|TRBJ2-2|TRBV20-1
TGCAGTGCTAGAGGGGGAAGCATTGCCCCCGGGGAGCTGTTTTTT
CSARGGSIAPGELFF
>NA|NA|TRBJ2-5|TRBV5-1
TGCGCCAGCAGCCTAAACTATTTCGTGAAGACCCAGTACTTC
CASSLNYFVKTQYF
>NA|many|TRBJ2-6|TRBV6-5
TGTGCCAGCAGACAGGGAGAGGCTGGGGCCAACGTCCTGACTTTC
CASRQGEAGANVLTF
>TRBD2|NA|TRBJ2-1|TRBV7-9
TGTGCCAGCAGCCCTCGGGCGGGGGGCGGGGGGTCCTACAATGAGCAGTTCTTC
CASSPRAGGGGSYNEQFF
>NA|NA|TRBJ2-5|TRBV4-1
TGCGCCAGCAGCCAAGATGGTAGCGGAGTTAAAGAGACCCAGTACTTC
CASSQDGSGVKETQYF
>NA|NA|TRBJ1-2|TRBV24-1
TGTGCCACCAGTGACCCCAACAGGGTGGCGGGCTACACCTTC
CATSDPNRVAGYTF
>NA|few|TRBJ1-5|TRBV15
TGTGCCACCAGTTGGGGGCATAGCAATCAGCCCCAGCATTTT
CATSWGHSNQPQHF
>TRBD1|NA|TRBJ2-2|TRBV11-2
TGTGCCAGCAGCATTCCGGGACAGGGGCCGAACACCGGGGAGCTGTTTTTT
CASSIPGQGPNTGELFF
>NA|many|TRBJ1-2|TRBV7-2
TGTGCCAGCAGCTTAGCGGGAACCCAGGGAGGCTACACCTTC
CASSLAGTQGGYTF
>NA|NA|TRBJ2-1|TRBV27
TGTGCCAGCAGTTTATCGTTGGGGGCATACAATGAGCAGTTCTTC
CASSLSLGAYNEQFF
>NA|NA|TRBJ1-2|TRBV27
TGTGCCAGCAGTGCGGGGGTCTTCTATGGCTACACCTTC
CASSAGVFYGYTF
>NA|few|TRBJ1-1|TRBV4-1
TGCGCCAGCAGCCAAGATATGGAGTTGAACACTGAAGCTTTCTTT
CASSQDMELNTEAFF
>NA|many|TRBJ2-7|TRBV7-8
TGTGCCAGCAGCTTAGTGAGGGACATCTCCTACGAGCAGTACTTC
CASSLVRDISYEQYF
>NA|many|TRBJ2-6|TRBV7-2
TGTGCCAGCACCCCCGGGGCGTCCATCTCTGGGGCCAACGTCCTGACTTTC
CASTPGASISGANVLTF
>TRBD2|NA|TRBJ2-3|TRBV5-1
TGCGCCGGCATAGCGGGCGATGAGGGAGATACGCAGTATTTT
CAGIAGDEGDTQYF
>NA|NA|TRBJ2-1|TRBV11-2
TGTGCCAGCAGCAGGGGGGTGGGAAGCTCCTACAATGAGCAGTTCTTC
CASSRGVGSSYNEQFF
>TRBD1|many|TRBJ1-2|TRBV2
TGTGCCAGCAGTATACAGGGGAGTGGCTACACCTTC
CASSIQGSGYTF